Reported below is one TCR beta chain. This sample was taken from a study of blood T cell repertoires in COVID-19. Germline loops: CDR1 MNHNS, CDR2 SASEGT. The CDR3 contains 16 residues. V was trimmed by 2 bases and J by 0 bases, leaving 11 bases between them. Measured with immunoSEQ multiplex PCR; TCRdb has only the in-frame clones, and not every one. Of a few hundred thousand clones in the sample, over 80% were seen once. The V call is TRBV6-1, the J call TRBJ2-1, with D possibly matching TRBD1 (5 bases). Material for sequencing was peripheral blood. This receptor was taken from a man aged 25-40 years who had recovered from COVID-19. CDR3 coding DNA: TGTGCCAGCAGTGAACAGGGAACGACCTCCTACAATGAGCAGTTCTTC. Its protein product is CASSEQGTTSYNEQFF.